One and the same sample provided the 10 T cell receptor beta chains below, sequenced in a study of post-analysis software for immune sequencing data. These receptors' targets are unknown. Study results and caveats: Higher frequency in patients than in controls was seen for roughly five TRBV segments, with TRBV5-6, TRBV5-1 and TRBV20-1 among them.

Unique molecular identifiers were built into the TCR beta cDNA libraries. TCRdb passed the PCR reads through MiXCR, listing each CDR3 protein once. The sample has about 260,000 distinct CDR3 sequences; 36% are singletons. Sequenced input: blood. The receptors shown here come from a girl between 10 and 17 years old with multiple sclerosis.

Notes on this clonotype: This may be a read error, as it is one base from a much larger clone. The chain is built from TRBV7-3 and TRBJ2-7; no definite D call. The J call could be wrong; TRBJ2-5 is a better fit for the DNA end. The CDR3 runs 13 residues. Germline V gene sequence: CDR1 SGHTA, CDR2 FQGTGA. CDR3 in amino acids: CAGSLKRRETQYF. The CDR3 DNA reads TGTGCCGGCAGCTTAAAGCGCAGGGAGACCCAGTACTTC.

This clonotype has ten or more counts. The rearrangement uses TRBV5-1 and TRBJ2-5, with D maybe TRBD2 (6 bases). Germline CDR1 SGHRS, CDR2 YFSETQ. Trimming took off 0 bases at V and 0 bases at J, with 12 bases between the two ends. CDR3 length equals 16 residues. The CDR3 here is CASSLGRGMDQETQYF. The CDR3 nucleotides read TGCGCCAGCAGCTTGGGTCGGGGGATGGACCAAGAGACCCAGTACTTC.

In the case of this clonotype: This may be a read error: a much more frequent sequence differs by one nucleotide. The chain links TRBV29-1 to TRBJ1-1, with 10 bases identical to TRBD1. J gave up 4 bases and V 7 bases, and 18 bases lay outside the gene matches. Looked up from germline, CDR1 is SQVTM and CDR2 is ANQGSEA. This CDR3 region has 17 residues. CDR3 residues: CSAPTGGGSRASTEAFF. CDR3 DNA sequence: TGCAGCGCCCCGACAGGGGGCGGGTCGCGGGCCTCCACTGAAGCTTTCTTT.

The chain uses TRBV5-1 and TRBJ2-1; TRBD1 matches 9 bases. The DNA end is a closer match to TRBJ2-7, so the J assignment may be wrong. The CDR3 has 16 residues. CDR1 and CDR2 from the germline V gene are SGHRS and YFSETQ. CDR3 sequence (DNA): TGCGCCAGTAGCCCCACGGGACAGGGTACCTACAATGAGCAGTACTTC. Translation gives CASSPTGQGTYNEQYF.

This clonotype has a count of ten or more. The J gene is TRBJ2-1, the V gene TRBV20-1; D may be TRBD2 (7 bases). Germline loops: CDR1 DFQATT, CDR2 SNEGSKA (reference sequence). CDR3 length equals 15 residues. Trimming cost V 6 bases and J 2 bases, with 17 bases left between them. This chain's CDR3 is CSAGGAKLAYNEQFF. The CDR3 coding sequence is TGCAGTGCAGGGGGGGCGAAGCTAGCCTACAATGAGCAGTTCTTC.

This clonotype was recorded at least ten times. The chain has TRBV5-1 and TRBJ2-3; maybe TRBD2 (5 bases). Trimming took 0 bases from V and 1 from J, leaving 9 bases between them. This CDR3 contains 15 residues. Looked up from germline, CDR1 is SGHRS and CDR2 is YFSETQ. CDR3 sequence (DNA): TGCGCCAGCAGCTTGGCCTACGGGGGCACAGATACGCAGTATTTT. Its protein is CASSLAYGGTDTQYF.

The sample holds many counts of this clonotype. This chain joins TRBV7-2 and TRBJ1-5, with TRBD1 matching over 7 bases. Germline V gives CDR1 SGHTA, CDR2 FQGNSA. The V and J ends lost 4 bases and 2 bases, in that order; junction bases with no gene match: 5. This CDR3 is built from 15 residues. The CDR3 sequence is CASSSGTVGNQPQHF. CDR3 nucleotides: TGTGCCAGCAGCTCCGGGACAGTGGGCAATCAGCCCCAGCATTTT.

This chain uses TRBV11-2 with TRBJ2-1, with D possibly being TRBD1 (6 bases). V lost 1 base, J lost 6 bases, and 16 bases lay in between. Germline lookup yields CDR1 SGHAT and CDR2 FQNNGV. The CDR3 extends over 16 amino acids. In nucleotides, the CDR3 is TGTGCCAGCAGCTTAGTCCGGAAGGGGGACCCCAATGAGCAGTTCTTC. Protein: CASSLVRKGDPNEQFF.

This clonotype was observed a few times. V and J are TRBV10-3 and TRBJ1-6; maybe TRBD1 (5 bases). The V end was cut by 0 bases, the J end by 1 base, with 16 bases between. The CDR3 is 19 amino acids. Germline CDR1 reads ENHRY; CDR2 reads SYGVKD. The CDR3 coding sequence is TGTGCCATCAGTGAGTCTCCGTTGCAGGGAATATCCTATAATTCACCCCTCCACTTT. It encodes CAISESPLQGISYNSPLHF.

This rearrangement joins TRBV7-3 to TRBJ2-3; 9 positions match TRBD2. Germline assignment: CDR1 SGHTA and CDR2 FQGTGA. The CDR3 is 14 amino acids. V lost 5 bases, J lost 5 bases, and 5 bases stayed unmatched. As DNA, the CDR3 is TGTGCCAGCAGCCCCAGCGGGGGGCTAGATACGCAGTATTTT. Translating it yields CASSPSGGLDTQYF.